The clone carrying this TCR beta chain occurred a few times. This entry comes from a study of neurological immune-mediated disorders. CDR1 and CDR2 from the germline V gene are MDHEN and SYDVKM. V shed 2 bases and J 8 bases; nucleotides not matched to a gene: 4. The CDR3 has 14 amino acids. TCRdb fed the 5' RACE reads into MiXCR, producing one record per CDR3 protein. The sample shows around 80,000 distinct CDR3 sequences, about 9.3% of them seen only once. This chain links TRBV28 with TRBJ2-1, with 9 bases matching TRBD2. The source material was PBMCs. The receptor's source is a middle-aged man in good health. Written as DNA, the CDR3 is TGTGCCAGCAGTTTAGGGCTAGCGGGACATGAGCAGTTCTTC. Protein sequence: CASSLGLAGHEQFF. Looking up the rest from reference TRBV28 and TRBJ2-1 gives the full variable domain: DVKVTQSSRYLVKRTGEKVFLECVQDMDHENMFWYRQDPGLGLRLIYFSYDVKMKEKGDIPEGYSVSREKKERFSLILESASTNQTSMYLCASSLGLAGHEQFFGPGTRLTVL.